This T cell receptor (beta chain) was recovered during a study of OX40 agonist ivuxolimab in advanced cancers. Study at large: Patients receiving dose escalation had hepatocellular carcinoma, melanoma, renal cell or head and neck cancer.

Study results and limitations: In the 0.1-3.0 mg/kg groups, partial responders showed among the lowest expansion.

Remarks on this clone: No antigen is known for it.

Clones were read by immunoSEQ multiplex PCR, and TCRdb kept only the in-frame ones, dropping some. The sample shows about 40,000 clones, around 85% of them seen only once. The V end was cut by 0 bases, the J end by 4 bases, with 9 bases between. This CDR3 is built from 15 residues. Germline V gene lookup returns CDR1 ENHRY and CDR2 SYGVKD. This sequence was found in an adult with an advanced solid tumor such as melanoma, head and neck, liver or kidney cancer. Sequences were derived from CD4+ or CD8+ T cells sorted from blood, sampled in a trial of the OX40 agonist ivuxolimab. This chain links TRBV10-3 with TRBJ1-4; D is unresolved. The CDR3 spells CAISESERHNEKLFF. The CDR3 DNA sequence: TGTGCCATCAGTGAGTCGGAACGGCATAATGAAAAACTGTTTTTT.